Following are 20 T cell receptor beta chains from one sample sequenced in a study of blood T cell repertoires in COVID-19. TCRdb's copy holds only in-frame clones and misses some; the assay was immunoSEQ multiplex PCR. The table has about 480,000 clones, roughly nine tenths seen once. The material sequenced was peripheral blood. The receptors stem from a man aged 18 to 29 with COVID-19, enrolled during active disease.

This sequence joins TRBV5-1 and TRBJ2-7; no firm D call. V was clipped by 4 bases and J by 1 base, with 6 bases between them. The CDR3 runs 12 residues. CDR1 and CDR2 from the germline V gene are SGHRS and YFSETQ. CDR3 in DNA: TGCGCCAGCAGCCCCCCTTCCTACGAGCAGTACTTC. Residues: CASSPPSYEQYF.

The chain uses TRBV5-1 and TRBJ2-3, with TRBD1 as a possible D gene (6 bases). V gave up 4 bases and J gave up 5 bases, with 14 bases separating them. In germline, CDR1 is SGHRS, CDR2 YFSETQ. The CDR3 is 14 amino acids. The CDR3 DNA reads as TGCGCCAGCAGCAGTGGACAGAAAATAGATACGCAGTATTTT. Encoded protein: CASSSGQKIDTQYF. Looking up the rest from reference TRBV5-1 and TRBJ2-3 gives the full variable domain: KAGVTQTPRYLIKTRGQQVTLSCSPISGHRSVSWYQQTPGQGLQFLFEYFSETQRNKGNFPGRFSGRQFSNSRSEMNVSTLELGDSALYLCASSSGQKIDTQYFGPGTRLTVL.

This rearrangement joins TRBV29-1 to TRBJ2-2; 16 bases are shared with TRBD2. Germline V lookup: CDR1 SQVTM, CDR2 ANQGSEA. This CDR3 spans 16 amino acids. The trim removed 7 bases at V and 7 bases at J, leaving 9 bases unmatched. Here the CDR3 reads CSALPGLAGGRGELFF. The CDR3 region has the DNA TGCAGCGCACTTCCGGGACTAGCGGGAGGGCGCGGGGAGCTGTTTTTT.

The genes are TRBV2 and TRBJ2-5; D is unresolved. CDR3 size: 13 residues. The germline gives CDR1 SNHLY, CDR2 FYNNEI. V was clipped by 5 bases and J by 2 bases, with 9 bases between them. The CDR3 region has the DNA TGTGCCAGCAGTTCGAGCAGGCAAGAGACCCAGTACTTC. It codes for CASSSSRQETQYF.

The gene calls are TRBV6-1 and TRBJ2-7; TRBD1 might be the D (6 bases). Per the germline V gene, CDR1 is MNHNS and CDR2 is SASEGT. Trimming pared 0 bases from V and 0 bases from J, leaving 12 bases between. The CDR3 has 16 residues. The CDR3, as DNA: TGTGCCAGCAGTGAAGCGGACAGCTATTTCTCCTACGAGCAGTACTTC. Translation gives CASSEADSYFSYEQYF.

V usage is TRBV6-5 and J usage is TRBJ1-5; D ambiguous. CDR1 and CDR2 from the germline V gene are MNHEY and SVGAGI. V lost 8 bases, J lost 4 bases, and 9 bases lay in between. The CDR3 has 12 amino acids. The CDR3 is CASRLTNQPQHF. CDR3 in DNA: TGTGCCAGCCGTCTTACAAATCAGCCCCAGCATTTT.

The V call is TRBV18, the J call TRBJ2-2, with TRBD1 matching 10 bases. Germline V gene sequence: CDR1 KGHSH, CDR2 LQKENI. J gave up 1 base and V 3 bases, and 8 bases lay outside the gene matches. This CDR3 contains 18 residues. The CDR3 protein is CASSPGDRGLRNTGELFF. In nucleotides, the CDR3 is TGTGCCAGCTCACCGGGTGACAGGGGGCTCCGGAACACCGGGGAGCTGTTTTTT.

The chain joins TRBV27 to TRBJ1-5; 7 nucleotides match TRBD1. V shed 5 bases and J 2 bases; nucleotides not matched to a gene: 6. This CDR3 spans 15 amino acids. The germline V gene has CDR1 MNHEY and CDR2 SMNVEV (reference sequence). The CDR3 DNA reads TGTGCCAGCAGTACAACAGGGGTTGGCAATCAGCCCCAGCATTTT. Translation gives CASSTTGVGNQPQHF.

The chain carries TRBV18 and TRBJ1-1; D unclear. The germline V gene has CDR1 KGHSH and CDR2 LQKENI. This CDR3 is 15 amino acids long. The V gene lost 2 bases and the J gene lost 1 base, with 11 bases spanning the gap. The CDR3 bases are TGTGCCAGCTCACCAGAGGACCGGGGGAACACTGAAGCTTTCTTT. Amino acid sequence: CASSPEDRGNTEAFF.

This clone showed up just once. The chain links TRBV5-5 to TRBJ2-7; D not resolved. The CDR3 has 15 amino acids. Trimming shortened V by 2 bases and J by 3 bases, and 15 bases separated the two germline ends. CDR1 is SGHKS and CDR2 is YYEKEE in the germline V gene (reference sequence). The CDR3 sequence: CASSLSVTEIYEQYF. The CDR3 DNA follows: TGTGCCAGCAGCTTATCTGTGACGGAGATCTACGAGCAGTACTTC.

CDR3: CASSQFSGPNYGYTF. The CDR3 region has the DNA TGCGCCAGCAGTCAATTTTCAGGCCCTAACTATGGCTACACCTTC. The chain recombines TRBV23-1 with TRBJ1-2; D is uncertain. TRBV23-1 carries the ORF label, with uncertain function. The CDR3 spans 15 residues. V was pared by 1 base and J by 0 bases, with 9 bases between.

This chain uses TRBV6-2 or TRBV6-3 with TRBJ2-2; 14 nucleotides agree with TRBD2. Germline lookup yields CDR1 MNHEY and CDR2 SVGEGT. The V and J ends lost 2 bases and 6 bases, in that order; junction bases with no gene match: 2. CDR3 size: 16 residues. The CDR3 nucleotides are TGTGCCAGCAGTTACGGGACTAGCGGGAGCGCCGGGGAGCTGTTTTTT. It is translated as CASSYGTSGSAGELFF.

V is TRBV5-1 and J is TRBJ1-1; D uncertain. Germline V CDR1 and CDR2: SGHRS, YFSETQ. This CDR3 region has 14 residues. Deletions cut 1 base from V and 11 bases from J, with 18 bases between. The CDR3 spells CASSLSWREGPAFF. CDR3 in DNA: TGCGCCAGCAGCTTGTCTTGGCGGGAAGGACCCGCTTTCTTT.

The rearrangement uses TRBV4-1 and TRBJ2-7; 8 bases are a match to TRBD1. CDR1 and CDR2 (germline): MGHRA, YSYEKL. V gave up 4 bases and J gave up 1 base; unmatched junction bases: 3. The CDR3 totals 14 residues. CDR3 nucleotides: TGCGCCAGCAGCCTCGGGACAGGATCCTACGAGCAGTACTTC. It codes for CASSLGTGSYEQYF.

In DNA form, the CDR3 reads TGTGCCAGTTCTCAGGGGGCGTACGAGCAGTACTTC. It encodes CASSQGAYEQYF. The genes are TRBV19 and TRBJ2-7; 8 bases are shared with TRBD1. The germline V gene encodes CDR1 LNHDA and CDR2 SQIVND (reference sequence). V shed 8 bases, J shed 4 bases, and the junction held 4 bases outside the gene matches. This CDR3 comprises 12 residues. Supplemented by reference TRBV19 and TRBJ2-7, the full variable domain reads DGGITQSPKYLFRKEGQNVTLSCEQNLNHDAMYWYRQDPGQGLRLIYYSQIVNDFQKGDIAEGYSVSREKKESFPLTVTSAQKNPTAFYLCASSQGAYEQYFGPGTRLTVT.

V and J are TRBV5-1 and TRBJ2-1; TRBD2 agrees at 7 bases. This CDR3 has 16 amino acids. Germline CDR1 and CDR2: SGHRS and YFSETQ. The V and J ends lost 0 bases and 8 bases, in that order; junction bases with no gene match: 11. CDR3 sequence reads: CASSLGSSGSVHEQFF. Here the CDR3 DNA reads TGCGCCAGCAGCTTGGGTTCTAGCGGAAGCGTCCATGAGCAGTTCTTC.

This chain joins TRBV5-4 and TRBJ2-3; D gene unclear. Per the germline V gene, CDR1 is SGHNT and CDR2 is YYREEE (reference sequence). The V end was cut by 7 bases, the J end by 3 bases, with 12 bases between. This CDR3 is built from 13 residues. CDR3 sequence reads: CASGRTPTDTQYF. CDR3 DNA: TGTGCCAGCGGCCGAACACCTACAGATACGCAGTATTTT. Together with reference TRBV5-4 and TRBJ2-3, the CDR3 gives the full variable domain: ETGVTQSPTHLIKTRGQQVTLRCSSQSGHNTVSWYQQALGQGPQFIFQYYREEENGRGNFPPRFSGLQFPNYSSELNVNALELDDSALYLCASGRTPTDTQYFGPGTRLTVL.

The chain has TRBV13 and TRBJ2-5, with 9 bases aligning to TRBD2. J lost 4 bases, V lost 2 bases, and 8 bases had no gene match. The CDR3 is made up of 16 amino acids. CDR1 and CDR2 from the germline V gene are PRHDT and FYEKMQ (reference sequence). CDR3 loop: CASSLSLRGGGETQYF. The CDR3 coding sequence is TGTGCCAGCAGCTTATCTTTGCGGGGGGGCGGAGAGACCCAGTACTTC.

The chain has TRBV9 and TRBJ2-5; TRBD2 matches at 13 bases. Losses at the gene ends were 3 bases for V and 5 bases for J; bases not matched to a gene: 10. Germline values: CDR1 SGDLS, CDR2 YYNGEE. The CDR3 has 17 residues. The CDR3 nucleotides read TGTGCCAGCAGCGCCAACGGACTAGCGGGAGCTCTGGAGACCCAGTACTTC. Amino acid sequence: CASSANGLAGALETQYF.

This clone occurred once. V usage is TRBV14 and J usage is TRBJ1-1; D is unclear. V was clipped by 5 bases and J by 0 bases, with 7 bases between them. The germline CDR1 and CDR2 sequences are SGHDN and FVKESK. This CDR3 has 13 amino acids. CDR3 nucleotides: TGTGCCAGCAGCGCACTGATGAACACTGAAGCTTTCTTT. Amino acids: CASSALMNTEAFF.